This TCR beta chain was recorded in a study of blood T cell repertoires in COVID-19. Only in-frame clones appear in the TCRdb table, and some are missing; sequencing was by immunoSEQ multiplex PCR. Of approximately 130,000 clones in the sample, approximately 83% were seen once. Germline V CDR1 and CDR2: MNHNS, SASEGT. This CDR3 is built from 15 residues. About this clone itself: Mismatch with germline at one junction end may stem from a read error.

Sequencing was performed on peripheral blood. The J gene is TRBJ2-2, the V gene TRBV6-1; perhaps TRBD1 as D (5 bases). The clonotype comes from a woman in her forties or fifties who had recovered from COVID-19. CDR3 nucleotides: TGTGCCAGCAGTGAACTCAGGGCGAAAACCGGGGAGCTGTTTTTT. This translates into CASSELRAKTGELFF.